The 19 T cell receptor beta chains given below trace back to one sample, sequenced in a study of T cell responses to AZD1222 COVID-19 vaccine. The assay was immunoSEQ multiplex PCR, and TCRdb's table has in-frame clones only and misses some. The sample has 100,000 to 140,000 clones; 80% to 95% are singletons. This sample comprised peripheral blood, obtained 28 days after the second AZD1222 dose. The receptors shown here come from an adult who received the AZD1222 COVID-19 vaccine.

The V and J genes are TRBV3-1 (or the pseudogene TRBV3-2) and TRBJ2-3; unclear D gene. This CDR3 contains 12 residues. Trimming shortened V by 4 bases and J by 3 bases, and 5 bases separated the two germline ends. Germline V gene data show CDR1 as LGHDT and CDR2 as YNNKEL (reference sequence). The CDR3 nucleotides read TGTGCCAGCAGCCCCAATACAGATACGCAGTATTTT. Translating it yields CASSPNTDTQYF.

The V call is TRBV5-1, the J call TRBJ2-7, with TRBD2 matching over 11 bases. Germline CDR1 and CDR2: SGHRS and YFSETQ. The trim removed 0 bases at V and 4 bases at J, leaving 9 bases unmatched. The CDR3 covers 17 residues. The CDR3: CASSLATETSGAYEQYF. Here the CDR3 DNA reads TGCGCCAGCAGCTTGGCTACGGAGACTAGCGGGGCATACGAGCAGTACTTC.

A single count supports this clone. DNA for the CDR3: TGTGCCAGCAGCTTGCAGGGGACAGATACGCAGTATTTT. Translated: CASSLQGTDTQYF. The chain carries TRBV7-2 and TRBJ2-3, with a tentative D call TRBD1 (6 bases). Looked up from germline, CDR1 is SGHTA and CDR2 is FQGNSA. The V end was cut by 3 bases, the J end by 3 bases, with 7 bases between. This CDR3 comprises 13 residues.

V usage is TRBV10-3 and J usage is TRBJ2-1; D perhaps matches TRBD2 (6 bases). Trimming took off 0 bases at V and 4 bases at J, with 10 bases between the two ends. The CDR3 sequence is 15 residues long. Germline V lookup: CDR1 ENHRY, CDR2 SYGVKD. In DNA form, the CDR3 reads TGTGCCATCAGTGAGTCGGGTGGAGGGTACAATGAGCAGTTCTTC. As protein: CAISESGGGYNEQFF.

The rearrangement uses TRBV3-1 (or the pseudogene TRBV3-2) and TRBJ2-7; D unclear. Germline-derived CDR1 and CDR2 are LGHDT and YNNKEL (reference sequence). V shed 1 base and J shed 5 bases, with 6 bases lying between them. The CDR3 length is 12 residues. CDR3 sequence reads: CASSQVLHEQYF. For the CDR3, the DNA is TGTGCCAGCAGCCAAGTCTTACACGAGCAGTACTTC.

V and J are TRBV15 and TRBJ1-1; TRBD1 matches 7 bases. Germline CDR1 reads LNHNV; CDR2 reads YYDKDF (reference sequence). CDR3 length: 14 amino acids. V lost 5 bases to trimming and J lost 1 base; unmatched junction nucleotides: 4. CDR3 loop: CATSVGQPNTEAFF. DNA for the CDR3: TGTGCCACCAGCGTGGGACAGCCGAACACTGAAGCTTTCTTT.

V usage is TRBV7-2 and J usage is TRBJ1-1; TRBD1 matches 8 bases. The germline V gene encodes CDR1 SGHTA and CDR2 FQGNSA. There are 14 residues in the CDR3. After removal of 5 bases from V and 6 bases from J, the junction contained 8 bases not matched to a gene. The CDR3 nucleotides are TGTGCCAGCAGCCCCGGACAGGGTTGGGCTGAAGCTTTCTTT. Translation gives CASSPGQGWAEAFF.

This clone was found once. V and J are TRBV5-4 and TRBJ1-6; weak D call: TRBD1 (6 bases). Trimming pared 4 bases from V and 14 bases from J, leaving 19 bases between. The CDR3 contains 14 residues. From germline, CDR1 is SGHNT and CDR2 YYREEE (reference sequence). The CDR3 loop reads CASSTNRAPGSLHF. The DNA of the CDR3 is TGTGCCAGCAGCACCAACAGGGCCCCAGGTTCCCTCCACTTT.

This clone is categorized as medium-sized. This rearrangement joins TRBV5-5 to TRBJ2-1; perhaps D is TRBD1 or TRBD2 (5 bases each). Germline values: CDR1 SGHKS, CDR2 YYEKEE (reference sequence). With 7 bases removed from V and 0 bases from J, the gap between germline ends came to 11 bases. The CDR3 consists of 14 residues. This CDR3 reads CASRGDLSYNEQFF. The CDR3 nucleotides are TGTGCCAGCCGAGGGGACCTCTCCTACAATGAGCAGTTCTTC.

This rearrangement joins TRBV29-1 to TRBJ1-3; no definite D call. V gave up 5 bases and J gave up 0 bases, with 11 bases separating them. This CDR3 is 14 amino acids long. The V gene's germline CDR1 is SQVTM and CDR2 ANQGSEA. DNA of the CDR3: TGCAGCGTTAGGTGGGTGAGCTCTGGAAACACCATATATTTT. Its translation: CSVRWVSSGNTIYF.

This rearrangement joins TRBV27 to TRBJ2-7; D call uncertain. Trimming cost V 5 bases and J 3 bases, with 11 bases left between them. This CDR3 contains 13 residues. Germline loops: CDR1 MNHEY, CDR2 SMNVEV (reference sequence). The CDR3 nucleotides are TGTGCCAGCAGTCTCGGGCGGTTCTACGAGCAGTACTTC. It yields the protein CASSLGRFYEQYF.

CDR3 sequence reads: CATSDPKGYAFF. The CDR3 DNA is TGTGCCACCAGTGATCCTAAAGGGTACGCTTTCTTT. The J gene is TRBJ1-1, the V gene TRBV24-1; no definite D call. The germline gives CDR1 KGHDR, CDR2 SFDVKD. V was clipped by 3 bases and J by 11 bases, with 12 bases between them. The CDR3 is 12 residues long.

This chain connects TRBV12-5 to TRBJ2-1; 10 bases fit TRBD1. The CDR3 spans 15 residues. Looked up from germline, CDR1 is LGHNT and CDR2 is FRNRAP. The V segment lost 1 base and the J segment 6 bases; nucleotides outside the gene matches: 3. CDR3 protein: CASGLGDRGGNEQFF. DNA of the CDR3: TGTGCTAGTGGTTTGGGGGACAGGGGAGGCAATGAGCAGTTCTTC.

This chain joins TRBV6-5 and TRBJ2-7; 8 bases align to TRBD2. The CDR3 loop spans 14 amino acids. V lost 9 bases to trimming and J lost 2 bases; unmatched junction nucleotides: 9. The germline CDR1 and CDR2 sequences are MNHEY and SVGAGI. DNA of the CDR3: TGTGCCAGTACCGGGGGGGCCGTCGCCTACGAGCAGTACTTC. Its translation: CASTGGAVAYEQYF.

J is TRBJ2-7 and V is TRBV7-2; TRBD1 aligns across 7 bases. With 4 bases clipped from V and 0 bases from J, the junction kept 18 bases outside the gene matches. This CDR3 region has 19 residues. CDR1 and CDR2 from the germline V gene are SGHTA and FQGNSA. CDR3: CASSSKNEYRGRSSYEQYF. The CDR3 DNA follows: TGTGCCAGCAGCTCTAAGAACGAGTACAGGGGAAGGAGCTCCTACGAGCAGTACTTC.

This clone was observed a handful of times. The chain uses TRBV2 and TRBJ2-5; no clear D gene. Deletions cut 4 bases from V and 4 bases from J, with 10 bases between. Germline CDR1 SNHLY, CDR2 FYNNEI. CDR3 length: 13 residues. For the CDR3, the DNA is TGTGCCAGCAGTGGAAGCTTCACAGAGACCCAGTACTTC. It yields the protein CASSGSFTETQYF.

The chain combines TRBV7-2 with TRBJ2-7; tentative D call: TRBD2 (6 bases). V lost 6 bases and J lost 3, with 18 bases in between. This CDR3 is built from 15 residues. The germline V gene encodes CDR1 SGHTA and CDR2 FQGNSA. This CDR3 is CASSRGTGAIYEQYF. The CDR3 bases are TGTGCCAGCAGTCGGGGGACTGGAGCTATCTACGAGCAGTACTTC.

The J gene is TRBJ2-2, the V gene TRBV6-4, with D tentatively TRBD1 or TRBD2 (5 bases each). This CDR3 comprises 16 residues. Trimming pared 5 bases from V and 0 bases from J, leaving 13 bases between. Germline lookup yields CDR1 MRHNA and CDR2 SNTAGT. The CDR3 is CASSQGPVTNTGELFF. The CDR3 DNA reads TGTGCCAGCAGTCAGGGACCCGTGACGAACACCGGGGAGCTGTTTTTT.

This rearrangement joins TRBV10-3 to TRBJ2-7; perhaps TRBD1 as D (6 bases). Germline CDR1 ENHRY, CDR2 SYGVKD. This CDR3 comprises 13 residues. V lost 2 bases, J lost 6 bases, and 11 bases lay in between. The CDR3 loop is CAISEQGLVEQYF. As DNA, the CDR3 is TGTGCCATCAGTGAGCAGGGGCTCGTCGAGCAGTACTTC.